A single sample is the source of the 27 T cell receptor beta chains below, sequenced in a study of CD8 T cells in ankylosing spondylitis. MiXCR, run by TCRdb on the 5' RACE reads, gives a single entry per CDR3 protein. The sample contains around 39,000 distinct CDR3 sequences, approximately 16% of which appear only once. The sequencing sample was made of blood. The source is a male donor with ankylosing spondylitis or in good health (not recorded which).

In this sample, this clonotype turned up a few times. The genes are TRBV20-1 and TRBJ2-3; 10 nucleotides align to TRBD2. The V gene's germline CDR1 is DFQATT and CDR2 SNEGSKA (reference sequence). The J segment lost 0 bases and the V segment lost 6 bases, leaving 6 bases of the junction unmatched. This CDR3 is built from 15 residues. CDR3 bases: TGCAGTGCCGCCACTAGCGGGGTTAGCACAGATACGCAGTATTTT. As protein: CSAATSGVSTDTQYF.

The chain links TRBV5-1 to TRBJ2-1, with 11 bases matching TRBD2. The ends lost 6 bases at V and 3 bases at J; junction bases unmatched: 11. Germline V gene data show CDR1 as SGHRS and CDR2 as YFSETQ. The CDR3 loop spans 17 amino acids. This CDR3 is CASKMVLAGGNYNEQFF. The CDR3 coding sequence is TGCGCCAGCAAAATGGTTCTAGCGGGGGGCAACTACAATGAGCAGTTCTTC.

The V gene is TRBV20-1, the J gene TRBJ2-3, with 9 bases matching TRBD1. Germline V CDR1 and CDR2: DFQATT, SNEGSKA (reference sequence). The CDR3 contains 13 residues. The ends lost 7 bases at V and 4 bases at J; junction bases unmatched: 6. CDR3: CSVPGQGSDTQYF. In nucleotides, the CDR3 is TGCAGTGTCCCGGGACAGGGCTCAGATACGCAGTATTTT.

CDR3 loop: CSAGPGDTQYF. The CDR3 DNA reads TGCAGTGCCGGACCAGGGGATACGCAGTATTTT. The rearrangement uses TRBV20-1 and TRBJ2-3; TRBD1 is a possible D gene (5 bases). Germline V gives CDR1 DFQATT, CDR2 SNEGSKA (reference sequence). The CDR3 loop spans 11 amino acids. V was shortened by 6 bases and J by 6 bases, with 10 bases between the two germline ends.

This clonotype was seen only a few times. The J gene is TRBJ2-2, the V gene TRBV4-3, with 9 bases matching TRBD1. V lost 4 bases to trimming and J lost 3 bases; unmatched junction nucleotides: 6. In germline, CDR1 is LGHNA, CDR2 YSLEER. The CDR3 loop spans 16 amino acids. CDR3 residues: CASSPGTGWDTGELFF. Written as DNA, the CDR3 is TGCGCCAGCAGCCCCGGGACAGGGTGGGACACCGGGGAGCTGTTTTTT.

The genes are TRBV20-1 and TRBJ2-1; D is unresolved. The CDR3 covers 13 residues. V was cut by 0 bases and J by 4 bases, with 7 bases left in between. Germline V CDR1 and CDR2: DFQATT, SNEGSKA (reference sequence). CDR3 sequence: CSAREGPYNEQFF. For the CDR3, the DNA is TGCAGTGCTAGAGAAGGCCCTTACAATGAGCAGTTCTTC.

A few counts support this clonotype. V and J are TRBV12-3 or TRBV12-4 and TRBJ2-2; 8 nucleotides agree with TRBD2. V lost 2 bases, J lost 0 bases, and 5 bases stayed unmatched. The CDR3 runs to 17 residues. CDR3 loop: CASSLRGGHTNTGELFF. The CDR3 region has the DNA TGTGCCAGCAGTTTACGCGGGGGGCACACGAACACCGGGGAGCTGTTTTTT.

This clonotype was seen only a few times. The V gene is TRBV5-1, the J gene TRBJ2-7; TRBD2 agrees at 8 bases. The CDR3 totals 14 residues. Germline V gene data show CDR1 as SGHRS and CDR2 as YFSETQ. V gave up 4 bases and J gave up 4 bases; unmatched junction bases: 7. This chain's CDR3 is CASSLSGTSYEQYF. The DNA for the CDR3 is TGCGCCAGCAGCCTTAGCGGGACCTCGTACGAGCAGTACTTC. The whole variable domain, remainder taken from reference TRBV5-1 and TRBJ2-7, is KAGVTQTPRYLIKTRGQQVTLSCSPISGHRSVSWYQQTPGQGLQFLFEYFSETQRNKGNFPGRFSGRQFSNSRSEMNVSTLELGDSALYLCASSLSGTSYEQYFGPGTRLTVT.

The V and J genes are TRBV6-5 and TRBJ2-5; D may match TRBD1 or TRBD2 (5 bases each). The V gene's germline CDR1 is MNHEY and CDR2 SVGAGI. V lost 6 bases to trimming and J lost 7 bases, with 21 bases between them. CDR3 length: 15 residues. CDR3 in DNA: TGTGCCAGCAGCGCTACGGGGCCCTTCCGGGGGACCCAGTACTTC. Translating it yields CASSATGPFRGTQYF.

This clonotype was recorded once. The rearrangement uses TRBV12-3 or TRBV12-4 and TRBJ2-4; D gene unclear. V was shortened by 1 base and J by 5 bases, with 6 bases between the two germline ends. The CDR3 loop spans 13 amino acids. The CDR3 sequence is CASSLGHQNIQYF. The CDR3 DNA is TGTGCCAGCAGTTTAGGGCATCAAAACATTCAGTACTTC.

This clonotype was detected only a few times. The chain recombines TRBV20-1 with TRBJ1-4, with D hard to call. The CDR3 runs 12 residues. The germline V and J ends were trimmed by 6 bases and 0 bases, with 5 bases remaining between them. Per germline, CDR1 DFQATT and CDR2 SNEGSKA (reference sequence). The CDR3 DNA reads as TGCAGTGCCAGTGCAACTAATGAAAAACTGTTTTTT. This translates into CSASATNEKLFF.

Turning to this clonotype: At one boundary the junction diverges from the germline segment, which might be a read error. In nucleotides, the CDR3 is TGTGCCAGCAGCCAAGATGGCCAGCCCGGCACCCGGGAGCTGTTTTTT. Translation: CASSQDGQPGTRELFF. The rearrangement uses TRBV3-1 and TRBJ2-2; D is undetermined. Germline V CDR1 and CDR2: LGHDT, YNNKEL (reference sequence). CDR3 length: 16 amino acids.

V usage is TRBV29-1 and J usage is TRBJ1-1; D call uncertain. The CDR3 covers 14 residues. The V end lost 7 bases, the J end lost 0 bases, and 15 bases lay between the germline ends. Germline CDR1 is SQVTM and CDR2 is ANQGSEA. The chain's CDR3 is CSAPGAFVNTEAFF. The CDR3 bases are TGCAGCGCCCCCGGCGCATTCGTGAACACTGAAGCTTTCTTT. Full variable domain (outside the CDR3, taken from reference TRBV29-1 and TRBJ1-1): SAVISQKPSRDICQRGTSLTIQCQVDSQVTMMFWYRQQPGQSLTLIATANQGSEATYESGFVIDKFPISRPNLTFSTLTVSNMSPEDSSIYLCSAPGAFVNTEAFFGQGTRLTVV.

This clonotype has more than one count but fewer than ten. The J gene is TRBJ2-7, the V gene TRBV5-1; D is perhaps TRBD2 (5 bases). The CDR3 length is 13 residues. Deletions cut 2 bases from V and 2 bases from J, with 8 bases between. Germline values: CDR1 SGHRS, CDR2 YFSETQ. The CDR3 nucleotides read TGCGCCAGCAGCTTTGGACTTGCCTACGAGCAGTACTTC. Amino acids: CASSFGLAYEQYF.

This clonotype was counted only a few times. CDR3 sequence: CASSFDGYNEQFF. The CDR3 region has the DNA TGCGCCAGCAGCTTCGACGGGTACAATGAGCAGTTCTTC. The chain carries TRBV5-1 and TRBJ2-1, with D unresolved. The V and J ends lost 2 bases and 4 bases respectively, with 7 bases between them. Germline assignment: CDR1 SGHRS and CDR2 YFSETQ. The CDR3 loop spans 13 amino acids.

The chain links TRBV5-1 to TRBJ2-2; D is uncertain. The CDR3 is 16 residues long. CDR1 is SGHRS, CDR2 YFSETQ, per germline. V gave up 0 bases and J gave up 3 bases, with 12 bases separating them. The CDR3 coding sequence is TGCGCCAGCAGCTTGGTGGGTTCGTTGGACACCGGGGAGCTGTTTTTT. Translation gives CASSLVGSLDTGELFF.

The chain uses TRBV9 and TRBJ1-1; D not certain. The V end lost 1 base, the J end lost 0 bases, and 4 bases lay between the germline ends. This CDR3 comprises 13 residues. From germline, CDR1 is SGDLS and CDR2 YYNGEE. The CDR3 spells CASSVQVNTEAFF. CDR3 nucleotide sequence: TGTGCCAGCAGCGTACAGGTGAACACTGAAGCTTTCTTT.

This clonotype occurred a few times. The gene calls are TRBV12-1 and TRBJ2-7; TRBD2 is taken as the D call from the table, unchecked against the DNA. TRBV12-1 is designated a pseudogene. This CDR3 is built from 14 residues. CDR3 DNA sequence: TGTGCCAGCACCGGCACTTACGGCTCCTACGAGCAGTACTTC. Protein sequence: CASTGTYGSYEQYF.

Ten or more counts support this clonotype. J is TRBJ1-2 and V is TRBV5-1, with unresolved D. Trimming removed 4 bases from V and 2 bases from J, with 9 bases in between. Germline-derived CDR1 and CDR2 are SGHRS and YFSETQ. This CDR3 region has 13 residues. CDR3 sequence (DNA): TGCGCCAGCAGCCCCGAGCTGAACTATGGCTACACCTTC. Protein product: CASSPELNYGYTF.

CDR3 protein: CASNPRAGGKLFF. CDR3 DNA: TGTGCCAGCAACCCGAGGGCGGGCGGGAAACTGTTTTTT. The chain has TRBV12-3 or TRBV12-4 and TRBJ1-4; no firm D call. Trimming removed 7 bases from V and 11 bases from J, with 17 bases in between. This CDR3 contains 13 residues.

This chain uses TRBV6-2 or TRBV6-3 with TRBJ2-2, with TRBD2 identical over 11 bases. The CDR3 consists of 15 residues. Looked up from germline, CDR1 is MNHEY and CDR2 is SVGEGT. The J segment lost 6 bases and the V segment lost 5 bases, leaving 5 bases of the junction unmatched. The CDR3 sequence is CASSPSGRRPGELFF. The CDR3 bases are TGTGCCAGCAGTCCTAGCGGGAGGAGACCCGGGGAGCTGTTTTTT.

This clonotype was recorded a few times. The V gene is TRBV7-9, the J gene TRBJ2-3; 9 bases map to TRBD2. V was clipped by 2 bases and J by 9 bases; unmatched bases: 6. This CDR3 has 14 residues. Germline V gene lookup returns CDR1 SEHNR and CDR2 FQNEAQ (reference sequence). The chain's CDR3 is CASSLMLAGQTQYF. Written as DNA, the CDR3 is TGTGCCAGCAGCTTAATGCTAGCGGGGCAAACGCAGTATTTT.

This chain joins TRBV19 and TRBJ2-1; 9 bases line up with TRBD1. From germline, CDR1 is LNHDA and CDR2 SQIVND (reference sequence). After removal of 8 bases from V and 1 base from J, the junction contained 3 bases not matched to a gene. This CDR3 is 14 amino acids long. The CDR3 DNA follows: TGTGCCAGTGAGACAGGGGGTTCCTACAATGAGCAGTTCTTC. Its translation: CASETGGSYNEQFF. The variable domain in full, completed from reference TRBV19 and TRBJ2-1, reads DGGITQSPKYLFRKEGQNVTLSCEQNLNHDAMYWYRQDPGQGLRLIYYSQIVNDFQKGDIAEGYSVSREKKESFPLTVTSAQKNPTAFYLCASETGGSYNEQFFGPGTRLTVL.

This clonotype was seen a handful of times. V and J are TRBV20-1 and TRBJ2-3; possibly TRBD2 for D (6 bases). V was shortened by 3 bases and J by 6 bases, with 10 bases between the two germline ends. This CDR3 spans 12 amino acids. CDR1 is DFQATT, CDR2 SNEGSKA, per germline (reference sequence). CDR3 nucleotides: TGCAGTGCTAGTCTAGCGCAGGATACGCAGTATTTT. Encoded protein: CSASLAQDTQYF.

The V gene is TRBV15, the J gene TRBJ2-3; 7 bases match TRBD2. Germline V gene data show CDR1 as LNHNV and CDR2 as YYDKDF (reference sequence). This CDR3 contains 16 residues. The V segment lost 1 base and the J segment 0 bases; nucleotides outside the gene matches: 4. CDR3 sequence reads: CATSRGLAESTDTQYF. The CDR3 DNA reads as TGTGCCACCAGCAGAGGGCTAGCGGAAAGCACAGATACGCAGTATTTT.

This clonotype was recorded a few times. Germline and junction disagree at one end, which may indicate a read error. This chain uses TRBV12-3 or TRBV12-4 with TRBJ2-2; 11 bases align to TRBD2. The CDR3 is 16 amino acids. CDR3 in DNA: TGTGCCAGCAGATTAGCGGGAGGGCCTGGGGCCGGGGAGCTGTTTTTT. Amino acid sequence: CASRLAGGPGAGELFF.

This clonotype was counted only a few times. The chain links TRBV9 to TRBJ2-2; TRBD2 matches at 7 bases. The germline V gene has CDR1 SGDLS and CDR2 YYNGEE. V shed 2 bases, J shed 5 bases, and the junction held 6 bases outside the gene matches. The CDR3 sequence is 15 residues long. In DNA, the CDR3 is TGTGCCAGCAGCGTCCTAGCGGAGGGAACCGGGGAGCTGTTTTTT. Translated, it gives CASSVLAEGTGELFF.